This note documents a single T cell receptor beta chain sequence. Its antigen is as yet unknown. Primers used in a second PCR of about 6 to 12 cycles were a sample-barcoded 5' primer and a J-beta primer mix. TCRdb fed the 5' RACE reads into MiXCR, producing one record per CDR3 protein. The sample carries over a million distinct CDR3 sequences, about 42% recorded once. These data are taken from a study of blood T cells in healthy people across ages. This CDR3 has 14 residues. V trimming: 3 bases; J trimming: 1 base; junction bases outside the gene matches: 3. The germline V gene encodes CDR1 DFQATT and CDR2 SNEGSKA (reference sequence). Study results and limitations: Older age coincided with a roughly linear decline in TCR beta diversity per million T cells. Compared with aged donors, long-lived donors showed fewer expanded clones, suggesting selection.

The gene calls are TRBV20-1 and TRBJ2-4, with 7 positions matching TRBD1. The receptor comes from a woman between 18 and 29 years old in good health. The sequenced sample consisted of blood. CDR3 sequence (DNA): TGCAGTGCTAGTCAGACAGGGGCCAAAAACATTCAGTACTTC. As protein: CSASQTGAKNIQYF.